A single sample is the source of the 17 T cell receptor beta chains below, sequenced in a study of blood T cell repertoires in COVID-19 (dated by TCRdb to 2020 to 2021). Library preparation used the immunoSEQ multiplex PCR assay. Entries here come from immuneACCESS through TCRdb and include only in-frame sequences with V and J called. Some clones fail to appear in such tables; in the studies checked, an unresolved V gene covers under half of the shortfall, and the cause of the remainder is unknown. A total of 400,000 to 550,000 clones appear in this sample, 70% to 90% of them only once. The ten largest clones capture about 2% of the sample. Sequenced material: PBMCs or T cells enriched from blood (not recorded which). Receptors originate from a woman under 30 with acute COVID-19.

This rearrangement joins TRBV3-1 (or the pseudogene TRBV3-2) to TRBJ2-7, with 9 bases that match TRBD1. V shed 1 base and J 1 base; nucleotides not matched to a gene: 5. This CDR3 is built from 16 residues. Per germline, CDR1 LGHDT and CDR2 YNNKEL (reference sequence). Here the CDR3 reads CASSQGWGQGSYEQYF. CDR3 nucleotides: TGTGCCAGCAGCCAAGGATGGGGACAGGGATCCTACGAGCAGTACTTC.

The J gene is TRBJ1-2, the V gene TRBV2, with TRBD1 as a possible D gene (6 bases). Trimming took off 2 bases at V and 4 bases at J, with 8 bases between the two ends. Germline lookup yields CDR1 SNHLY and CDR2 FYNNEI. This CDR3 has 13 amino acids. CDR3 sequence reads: CASSERGTYGYTF. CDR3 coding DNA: TGTGCCAGCAGTGAAAGGGGGACCTATGGCTACACCTTC. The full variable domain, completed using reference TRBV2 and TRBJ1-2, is EPEVTQTPSHQVTQMGQEVILRCVPISNHLYFYWYRQILGQKVEFLVSFYNNEISEKSEIFDDQFSVERPDGSNFTLKIRSTKLEDSAMYFCASSERGTYGYTFGSGTRLTVV.

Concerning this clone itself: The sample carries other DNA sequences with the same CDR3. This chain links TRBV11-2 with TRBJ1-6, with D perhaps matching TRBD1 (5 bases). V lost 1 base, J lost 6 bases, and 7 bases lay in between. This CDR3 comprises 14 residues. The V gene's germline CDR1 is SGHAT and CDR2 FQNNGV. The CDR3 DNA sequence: TGTGCCAGCAGCTTAGGCGGGGGTAATTCACCCCTCCACTTT. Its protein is CASSLGGGNSPLHF.

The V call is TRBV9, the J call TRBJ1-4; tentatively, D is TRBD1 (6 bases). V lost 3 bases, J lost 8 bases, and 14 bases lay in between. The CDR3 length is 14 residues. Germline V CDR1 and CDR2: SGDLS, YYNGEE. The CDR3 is CASSADWTAEKLFF. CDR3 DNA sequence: TGTGCCAGCAGCGCGGACTGGACAGCAGAAAAACTGTTTTTT. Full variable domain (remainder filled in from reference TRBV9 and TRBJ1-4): DSGVTQTPKHLITATGQRVTLRCSPRSGDLSVYWYQQSLDQGLQFLIQYYNGEERAKGNILERFSAQQFPDLHSELNLSSLELGDSALYFCASSADWTAEKLFFGSGTQLSVL.

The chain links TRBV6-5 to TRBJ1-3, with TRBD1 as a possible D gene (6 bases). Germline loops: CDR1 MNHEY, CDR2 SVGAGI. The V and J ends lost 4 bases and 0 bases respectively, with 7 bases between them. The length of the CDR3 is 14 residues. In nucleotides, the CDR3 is TGTGCCAGCAGTTTGGACAGCTCTGGAAACACCATATATTTT. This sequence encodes CASSLDSSGNTIYF.

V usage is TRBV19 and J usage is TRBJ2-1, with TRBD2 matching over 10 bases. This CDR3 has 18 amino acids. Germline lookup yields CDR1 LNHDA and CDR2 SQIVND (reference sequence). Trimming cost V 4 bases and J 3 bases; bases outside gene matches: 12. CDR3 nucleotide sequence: TGTGCCAGTAGTAATAAACAGAAGACTAGCGGGCTCTACAATGAGCAGTTCTTC. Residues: CASSNKQKTSGLYNEQFF.

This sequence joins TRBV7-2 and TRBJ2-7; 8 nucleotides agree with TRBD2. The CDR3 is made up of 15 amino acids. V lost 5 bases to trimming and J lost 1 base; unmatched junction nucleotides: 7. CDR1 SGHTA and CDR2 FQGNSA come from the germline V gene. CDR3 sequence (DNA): TGTGCCAGCAGCCTCACTAGCGGCGATTCCTACGAGCAGTACTTC. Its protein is CASSLTSGDSYEQYF.

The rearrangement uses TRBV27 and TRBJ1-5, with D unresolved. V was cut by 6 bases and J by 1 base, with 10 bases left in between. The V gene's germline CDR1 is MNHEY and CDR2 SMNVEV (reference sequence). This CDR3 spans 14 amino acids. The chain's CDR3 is CASSAGVSNQPQHF. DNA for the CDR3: TGTGCCAGCAGCGCGGGAGTCAGCAATCAGCCCCAGCATTTT.

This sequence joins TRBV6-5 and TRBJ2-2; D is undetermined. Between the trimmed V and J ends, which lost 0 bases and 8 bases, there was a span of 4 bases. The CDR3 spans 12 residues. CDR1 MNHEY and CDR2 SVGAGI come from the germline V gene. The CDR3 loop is CASSYSPGELFF. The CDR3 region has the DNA TGTGCCAGCAGTTACTCTCCGGGGGAGCTGTTTTTT.

In DNA, the CDR3 is TGTGCCAGCCTTCAGGGGGCGCGCGGTCAAGAGACCCAGTACTTC. Translated, it gives CASLQGARGQETQYF. The chain employs TRBV28 and TRBJ2-5; 8 positions agree with TRBD1. The CDR3 runs 15 residues. With 8 bases clipped from V and 2 bases from J, the junction kept 10 bases outside the gene matches. The germline gives CDR1 MDHEN, CDR2 SYDVKM.

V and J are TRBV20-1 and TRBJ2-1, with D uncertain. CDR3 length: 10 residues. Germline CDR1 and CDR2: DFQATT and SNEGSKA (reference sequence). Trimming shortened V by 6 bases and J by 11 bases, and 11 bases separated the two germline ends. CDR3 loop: CSALLRKQFF. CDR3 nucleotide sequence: TGCAGTGCCCTCCTAAGAAAGCAGTTCTTC.

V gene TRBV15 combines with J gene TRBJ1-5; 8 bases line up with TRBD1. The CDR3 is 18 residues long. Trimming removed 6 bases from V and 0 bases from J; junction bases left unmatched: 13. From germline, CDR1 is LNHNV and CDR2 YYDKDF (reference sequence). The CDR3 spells CATSQVQGALISNQPQHF. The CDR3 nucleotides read TGTGCCACCAGTCAGGTCCAGGGGGCTCTGATTAGCAATCAGCCCCAGCATTTT.

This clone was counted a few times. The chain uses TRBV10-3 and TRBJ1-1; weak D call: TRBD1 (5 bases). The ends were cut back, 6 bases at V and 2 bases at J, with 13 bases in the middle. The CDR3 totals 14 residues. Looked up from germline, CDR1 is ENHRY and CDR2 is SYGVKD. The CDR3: CAIRPGLYNTEAFF. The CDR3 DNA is TGTGCCATCAGGCCGGGACTGTATAACACTGAAGCTTTCTTT.

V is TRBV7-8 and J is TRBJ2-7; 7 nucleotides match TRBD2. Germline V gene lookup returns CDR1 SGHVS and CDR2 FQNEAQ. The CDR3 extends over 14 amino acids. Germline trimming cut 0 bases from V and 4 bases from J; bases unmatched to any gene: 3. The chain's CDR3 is CASSLARERYEQYF. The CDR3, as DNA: TGTGCCAGCAGCTTAGCGCGGGAGAGGTACGAGCAGTACTTC.

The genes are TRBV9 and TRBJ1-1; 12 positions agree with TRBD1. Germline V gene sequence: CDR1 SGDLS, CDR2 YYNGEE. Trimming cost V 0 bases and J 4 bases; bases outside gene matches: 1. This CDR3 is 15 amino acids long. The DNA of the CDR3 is TGTGCCAGCAGCGTAGGGGACAGGGGGCTCACTGAAGCTTTCTTT. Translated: CASSVGDRGLTEAFF. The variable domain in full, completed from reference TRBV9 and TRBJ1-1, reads DSGVTQTPKHLITATGQRVTLRCSPRSGDLSVYWYQQSLDQGLQFLIQYYNGEERAKGNILERFSAQQFPDLHSELNLSSLELGDSALYFCASSVGDRGLTEAFFGQGTRLTVV.

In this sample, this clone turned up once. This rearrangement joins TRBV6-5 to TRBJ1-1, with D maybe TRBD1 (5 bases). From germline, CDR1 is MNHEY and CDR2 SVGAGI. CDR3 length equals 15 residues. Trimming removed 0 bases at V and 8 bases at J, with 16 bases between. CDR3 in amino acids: CASSYSNPGSSEAFF. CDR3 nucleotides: TGTGCCAGCAGTTACTCGAATCCAGGGTCTTCCGAAGCTTTCTTT.

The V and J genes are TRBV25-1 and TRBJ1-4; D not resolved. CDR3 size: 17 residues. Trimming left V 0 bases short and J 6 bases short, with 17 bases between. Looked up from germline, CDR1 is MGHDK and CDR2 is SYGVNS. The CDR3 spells CASSEYWARGIDEKLFF. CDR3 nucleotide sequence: TGTGCCAGCAGTGAATATTGGGCCCGGGGTATTGATGAAAAACTGTTTTTT.